The 29 T cell receptor beta chains given below trace back to one sample, sequenced in a study of blood T cell repertoires in COVID-19 (dated by TCRdb to 2020 to 2021). Library preparation used the immunoSEQ multiplex PCR assay. In its TCRdb copy, this immuneACCESS table keeps in-frame sequences only and misses some clones. Where compared with another copy, unresolved V genes explain less than half of these, and the others have no known cause. This sample gives fewer than 250,000 clones in total; approximately 91% of them show up just once. The top ten clonotypes cover around 0.7% of the sample. The sample was peripheral blood. The receptors were gathered from a man in his forties or fifties with acute or convalescent COVID-19.

The chain carries TRBV4-3 and TRBJ2-1, with no clear D. CDR3 length equals 14 residues. V was shortened by 0 bases and J by 10 bases, with 13 bases between the two germline ends. The germline V gene encodes CDR1 LGHNA and CDR2 YSLEER. The CDR3 DNA follows: TGCGCCAGCAGCCAAGATGGTGGGCAGGCGGAGCAGTTCTTC. Encoded protein: CASSQDGGQAEQFF.

The V and J genes are TRBV28 and TRBJ2-7; 8 bases match TRBD2. Trimming cost V 11 bases and J 5 bases; bases outside gene matches: 5. The CDR3 has 11 amino acids. The germline gives CDR1 MDHEN, CDR2 SYDVKM. Here the CDR3 reads CALGGANEQYF. The CDR3, as DNA: TGTGCCCTCGGGGGGGCTAACGAGCAGTACTTC. The full variable domain, in which reference TRBV28 and TRBJ2-7 provide the parts outside the CDR3, is DVKVTQSSRYLVKRTGEKVFLECVQDMDHENMFWYRQDPGLGLRLIYFSYDVKMKEKGDIPEGYSVSREKKERFSLILESASTNQTSMYLCALGGANEQYFGPGTRLTVT.

V and J are TRBV12-3 or TRBV12-4 and TRBJ2-1; a possible D gene is TRBD2 (5 bases). This CDR3 region has 13 residues. Trimming took off 6 bases at V and 8 bases at J, with 14 bases between the two ends. CDR3 DNA: TGTGCCAGCAGGGGTACTAGTCTTCATGAGCAGTTCTTC. Its translation is CASRGTSLHEQFF.

This clone was picked up a small number of times. V and J are TRBV6-5 and TRBJ1-1, with TRBD1 identical over 8 bases. Germline V gene sequence: CDR1 MNHEY, CDR2 SVGAGI. Trimming removed 6 bases from V and 6 bases from J; junction bases left unmatched: 6. The CDR3 is 13 residues long. In DNA form, the CDR3 reads TGTGCCAGCAGGCATACAGGGGGTGCTGAAGCTTTCTTT. Translating it yields CASRHTGGAEAFF.

The chain links TRBV11-3 to TRBJ2-6; TRBD2 aligns across 7 bases. Germline V gives CDR1 SGHNT, CDR2 YENEEA. The CDR3 length is 15 residues. The V gene end was trimmed by 5 bases and the J gene end by 0 bases; junction bases not matched to a gene: 1. The CDR3 DNA follows: TGTGCCAGCAGCGGCGGGAGCTCTGGGGCCAACGTCCTGACTTTC. This gives the protein CASSGGSSGANVLTF.

The chain combines TRBV29-1 with TRBJ2-1; D might be TRBD1 (6 bases). Germline V lookup: CDR1 SQVTM, CDR2 ANQGSEA. This CDR3 has 16 residues. The V and J ends lost 2 bases and 3 bases respectively, with 17 bases between them. The CDR3 loop reads CSVEPLTRTDYNEQFF. CDR3 sequence (DNA): TGCAGCGTTGAACCCCTTACTAGGACAGACTACAATGAGCAGTTCTTC.

This rearrangement joins TRBV5-1 to TRBJ2-2, with TRBD1 identical over 7 bases. Germline CDR1 SGHRS, CDR2 YFSETQ. CDR3 size: 17 residues. The J segment lost 0 bases and the V segment lost 4 bases, leaving 9 bases of the junction unmatched. CDR3: CASSPAWTGTNTGELFF. The CDR3 DNA is TGCGCCAGCAGCCCGGCCTGGACAGGCACGAACACCGGGGAGCTGTTTTTT.

The V gene is TRBV19, the J gene TRBJ2-6; unclear D gene. This CDR3 has 17 amino acids. Germline CDR1 and CDR2: LNHDA and SQIVND (reference sequence). Deletions cut 5 bases from V and 0 bases from J, with 14 bases between. The CDR3 reads CASSVRPADSGANVLTF. The CDR3 DNA reads as TGTGCCAGTAGTGTCCGCCCCGCGGACTCTGGGGCCAACGTCCTGACTTTC.

This clone came up a few times. The chain is built from TRBV29-1 and TRBJ2-7; 8 bases are a match to TRBD1. V dropped 6 bases and J dropped 0; count of bases not matched to a gene: 1. Germline assignment: CDR1 SQVTM and CDR2 ANQGSEA. The CDR3 totals 12 residues. The CDR3 sequence: CSVTGDSYEQYF. The CDR3 DNA reads as TGCAGCGTGACAGGGGACTCCTACGAGCAGTACTTC.

The chain couples TRBV24-1 to TRBJ2-3, with TRBD2 as a possible D gene (5 bases). Germline V gene sequence: CDR1 KGHDR, CDR2 SFDVKD. With 7 bases removed from V and 0 bases from J, the gap between germline ends came to 10 bases. The CDR3 extends over 14 amino acids. The CDR3 region has the DNA TGTGCCACCAGACCGGACTCGAGCACAGATACGCAGTATTTT. Translated: CATRPDSSTDTQYF.

The J gene is TRBJ2-7, the V gene TRBV10-2, with no clear D. CDR3 length: 12 residues. Trimming removed 0 bases from V and 4 bases from J, with 4 bases in between. Germline V gene lookup returns CDR1 WSHSY and CDR2 SAAADI. The CDR3 here is CASSESSYEQYF. In DNA, the CDR3 is TGCGCCAGCAGTGAGTCGTCTTACGAGCAGTACTTC.

The chain employs TRBV27 and TRBJ2-7; 11 bases agree with TRBD1. This CDR3 has 14 residues. The germline V gene encodes CDR1 MNHEY and CDR2 SMNVEV (reference sequence). Unmatched junction bases numbered 0, after V lost 3 bases and J lost 2 bases. The CDR3 DNA reads TGTGCCAGCAGTTTGGGACAGGGGGCCTACGAGCAGTACTTC. Protein: CASSLGQGAYEQYF.

The genes are TRBV6-2 or TRBV6-3 and TRBJ2-5; tentatively, D is TRBD2 (7 bases). Deletions cut 2 bases from V and 1 base from J, with 14 bases between. This CDR3 has 16 amino acids. Germline V CDR1 and CDR2: MNHEY, SVGEGT. The CDR3 sequence: CASSYIRGAFQETQYF. The CDR3 coding sequence is TGTGCCAGCAGTTACATACGGGGGGCATTCCAAGAGACCCAGTACTTC.

V usage is TRBV30 and J usage is TRBJ2-7; 7 positions match TRBD1. This CDR3 region has 16 residues. From germline, CDR1 is GTSNPN and CDR2 SVGIG (reference sequence). J gave up 0 bases and V 3 bases, and 11 bases lay outside the gene matches. The CDR3 here is CAWSQQGNRYSYEQYF. CDR3 coding DNA: TGTGCCTGGAGCCAACAGGGGAACCGATACTCCTACGAGCAGTACTTC.

The V gene is TRBV29-1, the J gene TRBJ2-5, with D possibly being TRBD1 (6 bases). The CDR3 has 17 amino acids. V lost 3 bases and J lost 1, with 21 bases in between. Per germline, CDR1 SQVTM and CDR2 ANQGSEA. CDR3 protein: CSVDRPSIGQRQETQYF. In DNA form, the CDR3 reads TGCAGCGTTGACCGGCCTTCCATTGGACAGCGCCAAGAGACCCAGTACTTC.

This rearrangement joins TRBV20-1 to TRBJ2-1; the match to TRBD2 covers 11 bases. CDR3 length: 15 residues. CDR1 DFQATT and CDR2 SNEGSKA come from the germline V gene (reference sequence). V trimming: 3 bases; J trimming: 9 bases; junction bases outside the gene matches: 10. Written as DNA, the CDR3 is TGCAGTGCTAGTTCTTTAGCGGGGGGGCCGTCTGAGCAGTTCTTC. Translating gives CSASSLAGGPSEQFF.

The chain links TRBV29-1 to TRBJ1-4; TRBD1 is a possible D gene (5 bases). V dropped 3 bases and J dropped 8 bases, with 16 bases sitting between them. The CDR3 extends over 14 amino acids. Germline CDR1 SQVTM, CDR2 ANQGSEA. The CDR3 DNA follows: TGCAGCGTTGATTCGGCAGGGCGGGGGGAAAAACTGTTTTTT. Its translation is CSVDSAGRGEKLFF.

The genes are TRBV5-1 and TRBJ1-4, with 11 bases that match TRBD1. CDR3 length: 15 amino acids. The germline CDR1 and CDR2 sequences are SGHRS and YFSETQ. V lost 4 bases to trimming and J lost 6 bases; unmatched junction nucleotides: 5. CDR3 bases: TGCGCCAGCAGCCCAGGGGACAGGGGGGATGAAAAACTGTTTTTT. Its protein product is CASSPGDRGDEKLFF. The full variable domain, rest sourced from reference TRBV5-1 and TRBJ1-4, is KAGVTQTPRYLIKTRGQQVTLSCSPISGHRSVSWYQQTPGQGLQFLFEYFSETQRNKGNFPGRFSGRQFSNSRSEMNVSTLELGDSALYLCASSPGDRGDEKLFFGSGTQLSVL.

This chain uses TRBV5-1 with TRBJ2-1; 8 positions agree with TRBD2. The V gene's germline CDR1 is SGHRS and CDR2 YFSETQ. The CDR3 consists of 15 residues. The junction had 10 bases not matched to a gene; V was cut back by 4 bases and J by 7 bases. The CDR3 nucleotides read TGCGCCAGCAGCCTCCAGGGGCGGGGGGTAAATGAGCAGTTCTTC. Residues: CASSLQGRGVNEQFF.

This chain connects TRBV19 to TRBJ2-5, with a weak D call TRBD1 (6 bases). Germline V lookup: CDR1 LNHDA, CDR2 SQIVND (reference sequence). The CDR3 has 15 amino acids. V was pared by 1 base and J by 5 bases, with 14 bases between. In DNA form, the CDR3 reads TGTGCCAGTAGTATAGGGGGACAAGTTGGGGAGACCCAGTACTTC. Protein product: CASSIGGQVGETQYF.

This sequence joins TRBV18 and TRBJ2-7; possible D gene TRBD1, 6 bases. Per germline, CDR1 KGHSH and CDR2 LQKENI. V was pared by 3 bases and J by 6 bases, with 15 bases between. The CDR3 spans 14 residues. CDR3 DNA: TGTGCCAGCTCACCCGGGCAGGGGAGAAGCGAGCAGTACTTC. It codes for CASSPGQGRSEQYF. Full variable domain (rest looked up from reference TRBV18 and TRBJ2-7): NAGVMQNPRHLVRRRGQEARLRCSPMKGHSHVYWYRQLPEEGLKFMVYLQKENIIDESGMPKERFSAEFPKEGPSILRIQQVVRGDSAAYFCASSPGQGRSEQYFGPGTRLTVT.

The CDR3 nucleotides are TGTGCCAGCAGCCTTGAGGGGGGGTTCTACGAGCAGTACTTC. Its translation: CASSLEGGFYEQYF. This chain joins TRBV9 and TRBJ2-7; possibly TRBD2 for D (7 bases). The germline V gene encodes CDR1 SGDLS and CDR2 YYNGEE. V shed 4 bases and J shed 3 bases, with 14 bases lying between them. The CDR3 runs 14 residues.

The rearrangement links TRBV19 to TRBJ2-7; 10 nucleotides align to TRBD2. V shed 6 bases, J shed 3 bases, and the junction held 5 bases outside the gene matches. Germline V CDR1 and CDR2: LNHDA, SQIVND (reference sequence). This CDR3 has 14 residues. CDR3 in amino acids: CASRASGSVYEQYF. In DNA form, the CDR3 reads TGTGCCAGTAGGGCTAGCGGGAGTGTCTACGAGCAGTACTTC. The variable domain in full, with the rest retrieved from reference TRBV19 and TRBJ2-7, is DGGITQSPKYLFRKEGQNVTLSCEQNLNHDAMYWYRQDPGQGLRLIYYSQIVNDFQKGDIAEGYSVSREKKESFPLTVTSAQKNPTAFYLCASRASGSVYEQYFGPGTRLTVT.

A note on this clone: The sample contains more than one DNA sequence encoding this CDR3. This chain links TRBV20-1 with TRBJ2-1, with D unresolved. The CDR3 has 10 amino acids. Germline V lookup: CDR1 DFQATT, CDR2 SNEGSKA (reference sequence). Between the trimmed V and J ends, which lost 6 bases and 7 bases, there was a span of 7 bases. As DNA, the CDR3 is TGCAGTGCGCCGAGTAATGAGCAGTTCTTC. Amino acid sequence: CSAPSNEQFF.

V and J are TRBV11-2 and TRBJ1-6; 8 bases are shared with TRBD1. The trim removed 7 bases at V and 10 bases at J, leaving 15 bases unmatched. CDR3 size: 16 residues. Germline V gene data show CDR1 as SGHAT and CDR2 as FQNNGV. The DNA of the CDR3 is TGTGCCAGCACTAGACAGGGGTCCGGATCTGGGTCACCCCTCCACTTT. Amino acids: CASTRQGSGSGSPLHF.

The chain has TRBV5-4 and TRBJ1-1; D is unclear. The ends were cut back, 0 bases at V and 4 bases at J, with 16 bases in the middle. The germline V gene has CDR1 SGHNT and CDR2 YYREEE (reference sequence). This CDR3 has 16 amino acids. The CDR3 DNA is TGTGCCAGCAGCTTGGACTTGCGGGGAGGGAGCACTGAAGCTTTCTTT. It encodes CASSLDLRGGSTEAFF.

The chain links TRBV5-1 to TRBJ2-2; 8 bases align to TRBD1. After removal of 0 bases from V and 6 bases from J, the junction contained 10 bases not matched to a gene. The CDR3 totals 17 residues. Per germline, CDR1 SGHRS and CDR2 YFSETQ. CDR3 in DNA: TGCGCCAGCAGCTTGGCCCCAGGGGGCTCCAGCCCCGGGGAGCTGTTTTTT. Encoded protein: CASSLAPGGSSPGELFF. Full variable domain (rest looked up from reference TRBV5-1 and TRBJ2-2): KAGVTQTPRYLIKTRGQQVTLSCSPISGHRSVSWYQQTPGQGLQFLFEYFSETQRNKGNFPGRFSGRQFSNSRSEMNVSTLELGDSALYLCASSLAPGGSSPGELFFGEGSRLTVL.

The chain employs TRBV7-9 and TRBJ2-1; TRBD1 is a possible D gene (5 bases). Trimming removed 2 bases from V and 0 bases from J, with 17 bases in between. This CDR3 comprises 18 residues. The germline CDR1 and CDR2 sequences are SEHNR and FQNEAQ (reference sequence). The CDR3 reads CASSLPRQLGSSYNEQFF. CDR3 sequence (DNA): TGTGCCAGCAGCTTACCACGACAGTTGGGGTCCTCCTACAATGAGCAGTTCTTC.

The V gene is TRBV7-3, the J gene TRBJ2-5; 8 bases align to TRBD2. The germline V gene encodes CDR1 SGHTA and CDR2 FQGTGA. The J segment lost 1 base and the V segment lost 5 bases, leaving 9 bases of the junction unmatched. This CDR3 spans 16 amino acids. Written as DNA, the CDR3 is TGTGCCAGCAGCCTCAGCGGGAGCCGGCGCCAAGAGACCCAGTACTTC. The encoded protein is CASSLSGSRRQETQYF.